One sample yielded the 26 T cell receptor beta chains listed below, sequenced in a study of T cell responses to AZD1222 COVID-19 vaccine. The table came from immunoSEQ multiplex PCR; TCRdb's copy has only in-frame clones and leaves some out. The sample lists about 110,000 clones, around 94% occurring once. The sample here was peripheral blood, taken on day 0 of AZD1222 vaccination. These receptors all come from an adult in good health.

The gene calls are TRBV2 and TRBJ2-1; 8 bases agree with TRBD1. V dropped 10 bases and J dropped 4; count of bases not matched to a gene: 15. The length of the CDR3 is 16 residues. CDR1 and CDR2 (germline): SNHLY, FYNNEI. This CDR3 is CATARQGSGVYNEQFF. As DNA, the CDR3 is TGTGCCACAGCCAGACAGGGGTCAGGGGTGTACAATGAGCAGTTCTTC.

The V gene is TRBV28, the J gene TRBJ1-5, with D unclear. The CDR3 spans 14 residues. With 3 bases removed from V and 0 bases from J, the gap between germline ends came to 6 bases. Per the germline V gene, CDR1 is MDHEN and CDR2 is SYDVKM. The CDR3 loop reads CASSFQISNQPQHF. The DNA for the CDR3 is TGTGCCAGCAGTTTCCAGATTAGCAATCAGCCCCAGCATTTT. Complete variable domain (other parts from reference TRBV28 and TRBJ1-5): DVKVTQSSRYLVKRTGEKVFLECVQDMDHENMFWYRQDPGLGLRLIYFSYDVKMKEKGDIPEGYSVSREKKERFSLILESASTNQTSMYLCASSFQISNQPQHFGDGTRLSIL.

This chain links TRBV27 with TRBJ2-7; 11 nucleotides line up with TRBD2. The CDR3 runs 16 residues. CDR1 is MNHEY, CDR2 SMNVEV, per germline (reference sequence). Trimming cost V 4 bases and J 5 bases; bases outside gene matches: 10. The DNA for the CDR3 is TGTGCCAGCAGTTCTAACCTACTAGCGGGAGTTGACGAGCAGTACTTC. It translates to CASSSNLLAGVDEQYF.

The rearrangement links TRBV28 to TRBJ2-5; TRBD1 matches 8 bases. Trimming removed 6 bases from V and 5 bases from J; junction bases left unmatched: 11. The germline V gene encodes CDR1 MDHEN and CDR2 SYDVKM. The CDR3 has 15 amino acids. CDR3 DNA: TGTGCCAGCAGCCCCCCGACAGGGGCGGGGGAGACCCAGTACTTC. Protein product: CASSPPTGAGETQYF. The full variable domain, completed using reference TRBV28 and TRBJ2-5, is DVKVTQSSRYLVKRTGEKVFLECVQDMDHENMFWYRQDPGLGLRLIYFSYDVKMKEKGDIPEGYSVSREKKERFSLILESASTNQTSMYLCASSPPTGAGETQYFGPGTRLLVL.

The gene calls are TRBV7-3 and TRBJ1-3; D is perhaps TRBD1 (5 bases). This CDR3 is 14 amino acids long. V was trimmed by 5 bases and J by 2 bases, leaving 10 bases between them. Germline loops: CDR1 SGHTA, CDR2 FQGTGA. The CDR3 coding sequence is TGTGCCAGCAGCCCTCAGGGAACTGGAAACACCATATATTTT. Translation: CASSPQGTGNTIYF.

This chain uses TRBV24-1 with TRBJ1-3, with D perhaps TRBD1 (6 bases). V lost 2 bases, J lost 4 bases, and 11 bases lay in between. The CDR3 has 15 residues. The germline CDR1 and CDR2 sequences are KGHDR and SFDVKD. The CDR3 is CATSDSDSGGNTIYF. CDR3 DNA sequence: TGTGCCACCAGTGATTCGGACAGTGGGGGAAACACCATATATTTT.

This chain connects TRBV6-4 to TRBJ2-3; 9 positions agree with TRBD1. The CDR3 loop spans 13 amino acids. V trimming: 10 bases; J trimming: 2 bases; junction bases outside the gene matches: 4. Germline CDR1 reads MRHNA; CDR2 reads SNTAGT. In nucleotides, the CDR3 is TGTGCCACGGGACAGGGCAACACAGATACGCAGTATTTT. Translation: CATGQGNTDTQYF.

The V call is TRBV28, the J call TRBJ2-7; unclear D gene. Germline V CDR1 and CDR2: MDHEN, SYDVKM. V lost 3 bases to trimming and J lost 8 bases, with 5 bases between them. The CDR3 is 10 residues long. The CDR3 region is CASSFVKQYF. The CDR3, as DNA: TGTGCCAGCAGTTTCGTGAAGCAGTACTTC.

The chain carries TRBV2 and TRBJ2-2; 8 bases are shared with TRBD2. CDR1 is SNHLY and CDR2 is FYNNEI in the germline V gene. J lost 6 bases, V lost 6 bases, and 12 bases had no gene match. The length of the CDR3 is 16 residues. CDR3 nucleotide sequence: TGTGCCAGCAGGCAAGGAGTTAGCGGGAAGGCCGGGGAGCTGTTTTTT. The encoded protein is CASRQGVSGKAGELFF.

The chain has TRBV3-1 (or the pseudogene TRBV3-2) and TRBJ2-7, with TRBD1 as a possible D gene (6 bases). The CDR3 extends over 14 amino acids. V was pared by 4 bases and J by 3 bases, with 13 bases between. Germline values: CDR1 LGHDT, CDR2 YNNKEL (reference sequence). CDR3 sequence (DNA): TGTGCCAGCAGCCCAGGGGCCATCCACTACGAGCAGTACTTC. Translation gives CASSPGAIHYEQYF.

The rearrangement links TRBV10-3 to TRBJ2-7; no firm D call. The CDR3 is 15 amino acids. With 4 bases removed from V and 2 bases from J, the gap between germline ends came to 15 bases. Per the germline V gene, CDR1 is ENHRY and CDR2 is SYGVKD. CDR3 sequence reads: CAISVSELNTYEQYF. The CDR3 region has the DNA TGTGCCATCAGTGTTTCGGAGCTTAACACCTACGAGCAGTACTTC.

The V gene is TRBV29-1, the J gene TRBJ1-2; possibly TRBD1 for D (6 bases). The CDR3 runs to 14 residues. Looked up from germline, CDR1 is SQVTM and CDR2 is ANQGSEA. Deletions cut 3 bases from V and 3 bases from J, with 14 bases between. This CDR3 reads CSVDRDTYDYGYTF. CDR3 DNA sequence: TGCAGCGTTGACCGGGACACCTATGACTATGGCTACACCTTC. The full variable domain, rest sourced from reference TRBV29-1 and TRBJ1-2, is SAVISQKPSRDICQRGTSLTIQCQVDSQVTMMFWYRQQPGQSLTLIATANQGSEATYESGFVIDKFPISRPNLTFSTLTVSNMSPEDSSIYLCSVDRDTYDYGYTFGSGTRLTVV.

The chain employs TRBV11-2 and TRBJ2-7, with D perhaps matching TRBD2 (6 bases). Germline CDR1 is SGHAT and CDR2 is FQNNGV. The ends were cut back, 1 base at V and 3 bases at J, with 13 bases in the middle. The CDR3 has 15 residues. CDR3 bases: TGTGCCAGCAGCTTAGCCTACCGGGAGAACTACGAGCAGTACTTC. Amino acids: CASSLAYRENYEQYF.

The chain joins TRBV28 to TRBJ2-6, with 11 bases identical to TRBD1. Germline loops: CDR1 MDHEN, CDR2 SYDVKM. Losses at the gene ends were 6 bases for V and 1 base for J; bases not matched to a gene: 8. The CDR3 extends over 18 amino acids. CDR3 amino acids: CASRPLGTGGSGANVLTF. For the CDR3, the DNA is TGTGCCAGCAGACCCCTCGGGACAGGGGGTTCTGGGGCCAACGTCCTGACTTTC.

This chain connects TRBV5-4 to TRBJ2-1, with 10 bases aligning to TRBD2. J lost 0 bases, V lost 3 bases, and 6 bases had no gene match. Germline loops: CDR1 SGHNT, CDR2 YYREEE (reference sequence). This CDR3 comprises 17 residues. CDR3 in DNA: TGTGCCAGCAGCTCTGGTATAGCGGGGGGCTCCTACAATGAGCAGTTCTTC. Its translation: CASSSGIAGGSYNEQFF.

The chain carries TRBV6-5 and TRBJ1-3; D remains ambiguous. The V gene lost 0 bases and the J gene lost 0 bases, with 6 bases spanning the gap. Germline CDR1 reads MNHEY; CDR2 reads SVGAGI. This CDR3 comprises 15 residues. The DNA of the CDR3 is TGTGCCAGCAGTTACTCGATGAGCTCTGGAAACACCATATATTTT. Translated, it gives CASSYSMSSGNTIYF.

The chain employs TRBV5-1 and TRBJ1-2; no clear D gene. Germline V gene lookup returns CDR1 SGHRS and CDR2 YFSETQ. This CDR3 comprises 15 residues. V was clipped by 0 bases and J by 7 bases, with 16 bases between them. CDR3 DNA sequence: TGCGCCAGCAGCTTGGGTGCGGAGTCATCATTTGGCTACACCTTC. Translating it yields CASSLGAESSFGYTF.

The rearrangement joins TRBV4-2 to TRBJ1-6, with D maybe TRBD1 (6 bases). CDR1 and CDR2 from the germline V gene are LGHNA and YNFKEQ. V was trimmed by 4 bases and J by 8 bases, leaving 9 bases between them. CDR3 length: 13 residues. The CDR3 sequence: CASSPDRYSPLHF. For the CDR3, the DNA is TGTGCCAGCAGCCCCGACAGGTATTCACCCCTCCACTTT.

This clone was counted once. CDR3 in amino acids: CASSLRRTNTGELFF. CDR3 nucleotides: TGTGCCAGCAGTCTTAGACGGACGAACACCGGGGAGCTGTTTTTT. The rearrangement uses TRBV27 and TRBJ2-2; D remains ambiguous. The CDR3 spans 15 residues. Germline V gene data show CDR1 as MNHEY and CDR2 as SMNVEV (reference sequence). The V end lost 5 bases, the J end lost 0 bases, and 10 bases lay between the germline ends.

The chain couples TRBV29-1 to TRBJ1-5, with TRBD1 matching 7 bases. CDR3 size: 14 residues. With 3 bases clipped from V and 6 bases from J, the junction kept 8 bases outside the gene matches. The germline V gene has CDR1 SQVTM and CDR2 ANQGSEA. This CDR3 is CSVDGAGGSQPQHF. Written as DNA, the CDR3 is TGCAGCGTTGATGGTGCAGGGGGAAGTCAGCCCCAGCATTTT.

Of note for this clone: A junction boundary mismatches the germline segment, possibly from a read error. The chain carries TRBV2 and TRBJ1-2; the D is unclear. The germline V gene encodes CDR1 SNHLY and CDR2 FYNNEI. This CDR3 is 11 amino acids long. CDR3 coding DNA: TGTGCCAGCAGGGTATTCGAGCTCCTTATCTTC. The encoded protein is CASRVFELLIF.

The chain is built from TRBV2 and TRBJ2-7; 7 nucleotides agree with TRBD1. The germline gives CDR1 SNHLY, CDR2 FYNNEI. The CDR3 spans 13 residues. The ends lost 3 bases at V and 3 bases at J; junction bases unmatched: 2. CDR3 coding DNA: TGTGCCAGCAGTGACGGGACAGACTACGAGCAGTACTTC. This gives the protein CASSDGTDYEQYF. Supplemented by reference TRBV2 and TRBJ2-7, the full variable domain reads EPEVTQTPSHQVTQMGQEVILRCVPISNHLYFYWYRQILGQKVEFLVSFYNNEISEKSEIFDDQFSVERPDGSNFTLKIRSTKLEDSAMYFCASSDGTDYEQYFGPGTRLTVT.

This clone was seen only once. Germline is not matched at one junction end, which may reflect a read error. The CDR3 here is CASSPLGEGTEAFF. In DNA, the CDR3 is TGTGCCAGCTCCCCACTGGGGGAAGGCACTGAAGCTTTCTTT. The V call is TRBV18, the J call TRBJ1-1; tentative D call: TRBD1 (5 bases). The CDR3 length is 14 residues. Germline values: CDR1 KGHSH, CDR2 LQKENI. Full variable domain (missing parts from reference TRBV18 and TRBJ1-1): NAGVMQNPRHLVRRRGQEARLRCSPMKGHSHVYWYRQLPEEGLKFMVYLQKENIIDESGMPKERFSAEFPKEGPSILRIQQVVRGDSAAYFCASSPLGEGTEAFFGQGTRLTVV.

In its sample, this clone was seen a few times. The rearrangement joins TRBV6-4 to TRBJ2-3, with D possibly TRBD2 on 6 matching bases. CDR3 size: 19 residues. The V and J ends lost 0 bases and 10 bases respectively, with 29 bases between them. Germline loops: CDR1 MRHNA, CDR2 SNTAGT. The CDR3 region is CASSDSISGGGFGSTAQYF. DNA for the CDR3: TGTGCCAGCAGTGACTCGATTAGCGGTGGTGGGTTCGGTTCTACTGCGCAGTATTTT.

The V call is TRBV5-5, the J call TRBJ1-6; 8 bases are a match to TRBD1. After removal of 4 bases from V and 7 bases from J, the junction contained 10 bases not matched to a gene. Germline-derived CDR1 and CDR2 are SGHKS and YYEKEE (reference sequence). The CDR3 totals 16 residues. Here the CDR3 reads CASSHPGGRRNSPLHF. The CDR3 nucleotides are TGTGCCAGCAGCCACCCAGGGGGCCGTAGGAATTCACCCCTCCACTTT.

The CDR3 region is CASSLFGQGASGYTF. The CDR3, as DNA: TGCGCCAGCAGCTTGTTCGGACAGGGGGCGAGTGGCTACACCTTC. The gene calls are TRBV5-1 and TRBJ1-2, with 11 bases aligning to TRBD1. This CDR3 comprises 15 residues. The J segment lost 7 bases and the V segment lost 1 base, leaving 6 bases of the junction unmatched. From germline, CDR1 is SGHRS and CDR2 YFSETQ.